This T cell receptor (beta chain) derives from a study of blood T cells in healthy people across ages. Next came a second PCR, run for about 6 to 11 cycles, which used a sample-barcoded 5' primer along with a J-beta primer mix. MiXCR, applied by TCRdb to the 5' RACE reads, yields one record per CDR3 protein. The profile shows 1.5 million to 2 million distinct CDR3 sequences, about two fifths of them singletons. General study results and limits: Fewer expanded clones and more diversity marked long-lived versus aged donors.

This clonotype turned up a few times. Its specificity is unknown. This CDR3 has 14 amino acids. V lost 6 bases to trimming and J lost 0 bases, with 10 bases between them. Per germline, CDR1 SGHRS and CDR2 YFSETQ. V gene TRBV5-1 combines with J gene TRBJ1-3, with D hard to call. The receptor's source is a human donor in good health. Source material: blood. Here the CDR3 DNA reads TGCGCCAGCAATGAGGGAAACTCTGGAAACACCATATATTTT. Encoded protein: CASNEGNSGNTIYF.